Listed here are 32 T cell receptor beta chains from one sample, sequenced in a study of metastatic and nonmetastatic thyroid tumors. Among the patients, none had received any treatment before thyroid surgery. TCRdb re-called clones via MiXCR from the PCR reads. Altogether 30,000 to 40,000 clones are present, approximately 13% being singletons, with the ten largest covering approximately 9.5%. Sequencing input: blood. Receptors originate from a female donor with papillary thyroid cancer or a benign thyroid nodule (not recorded which). Some clones in this sample may be carry-over from other donors' samples.

This clone occurred many times. The chain recombines TRBV27 with TRBJ2-7, with no clear D. Between the trimmed V and J ends, which lost 2 bases and 3 bases, there was a span of 14 bases. The germline V gene has CDR1 MNHEY and CDR2 SMNVEV (reference sequence). The CDR3 extends over 15 amino acids. The CDR3: CASSLVRELGYEQYF. The CDR3 DNA follows: TGTGCCAGCAGTTTAGTAAGGGAATTAGGCTACGAGCAGTACTTC.

Regarding this clone: A read error may be the cause here, since a much bigger clone is one base away. Additional DNA sequences in this sample encode the identical CDR3. The rearrangement links TRBV6-1 to TRBJ1-1; D may be TRBD1 (6 bases). The CDR3 spans 16 residues. Looked up from germline, CDR1 is MNHNS and CDR2 is SASEGT. Deletions cut 7 bases from V and 4 bases from J, with 22 bases between. This CDR3 reads CASTPGGQGPTTEAFF. Written as DNA, the CDR3 is TGTGCCAGCACCCCTGGGGGGCAGGGGCCGACCACTGAAGCTTTCTTT.

This clone came up once. The J gene is TRBJ2-7, the V gene TRBV28; D is undetermined. The V end lost 5 bases, the J end lost 2 bases, and 10 bases lay between the germline ends. Germline V gene lookup returns CDR1 MDHEN and CDR2 SYDVKM. The CDR3 length is 13 residues. Here the CDR3 reads CASSQDGAYEQYF. The CDR3 DNA follows: TGTGCCAGCAGTCAGGACGGTGCCTACGAGCAGTACTTC.

As concerns this clone: Here the CDR3 omits its conserved ending phenylalanine or tryptophan, so a read error is the likely source. The DNA is left out, because the CDR3 cannot be placed on it with certainty; the CDR3 is given as TCRdb lists it. V gene TRBV28 combines with J gene TRBJ1-1; TRBD1, the table's D call, was not compared with the DNA. The CDR3 spans 14 residues, counting both ends. Germline CDR1 is MDHEN and CDR2 is SYDVKM. CDR3 sequence reads: CASREGGANTEALS.

There are many counts of this clone. This sequence joins TRBV20-1 and TRBJ1-1; D might be TRBD1 (5 bases). Germline V gene data show CDR1 as DFQATT and CDR2 as SNEGSKA (reference sequence). This CDR3 has 14 residues. Trimming cost V 3 bases and J 1 base, with 12 bases left between them. In DNA, the CDR3 is TGCAGTGCTAGGGGGCGCGGGACGAACACTGAAGCTTTCTTT. It is translated as CSARGRGTNTEAFF.

This clone appeared once. This sequence joins TRBV6-5 and TRBJ2-1; TRBD1 is a possible D gene (5 bases). Between the trimmed V and J ends, which lost 2 bases and 9 bases, there was a span of 26 bases. The V gene's germline CDR1 is MNHEY and CDR2 SVGAGI. This CDR3 comprises 18 residues. CDR3 protein: CASSYPWSPGRPRGEQFF. The CDR3 nucleotides read TGTGCCAGCAGTTACCCCTGGTCACCAGGGCGCCCCCGCGGTGAGCAGTTCTTC.

This clone was counted between two and nine times. J is TRBJ2-1 and V is TRBV20-1, with D possibly being TRBD1 or TRBD2 (7 bases each). The CDR3 spans 13 residues. V gave up 6 bases and J gave up 0 bases, with 9 bases separating them. Germline V gene sequence: CDR1 DFQATT, CDR2 SNEGSKA (reference sequence). The CDR3 sequence is CSARGGSYNEQFF. For the CDR3, the DNA is TGCAGTGCCAGGGGGGGCTCCTACAATGAGCAGTTCTTC.

This clone has at least ten counts. This rearrangement joins TRBV7-9 to TRBJ2-2; TRBD1 aligns across 10 bases. Germline CDR1 SEHNR, CDR2 FQNEAQ (reference sequence). The trim removed 2 bases at V and 1 base at J, leaving 7 bases unmatched. The CDR3 runs 18 residues. Here the CDR3 DNA reads TGTGCCAGCAGCTTACGATTCGGACAGGGGGGGAACACCGGGGAGCTGTTTTTT. It translates to CASSLRFGQGGNTGELFF.

This clone was seen repeatedly, ten times or more. This rearrangement joins TRBV7-8 to TRBJ1-2; TRBD1 is a possible D gene (6 bases). V lost 5 bases, J lost 6 bases, and 25 bases lay in between. This CDR3 is built from 17 residues. Per germline, CDR1 SGHVS and CDR2 FQNEAQ. In DNA, the CDR3 is TGTGCCAGCAGCGGCCCGCGCCGGCAGGGGCTTATGGATGGCTACACCTTC. Translated: CASSGPRRQGLMDGYTF.

The rearrangement links TRBV11-3 to TRBJ2-1; 8 bases agree with TRBD1. The trim removed 5 bases at V and 6 bases at J, leaving 6 bases unmatched. This CDR3 has 14 residues. Per germline, CDR1 SGHNT and CDR2 YENEEA. The CDR3 loop reads CASSMIGQGNEQFF. The CDR3 coding sequence is TGTGCCAGCAGCATGATCGGACAGGGCAATGAGCAGTTCTTC.

The chain recombines TRBV5-1 with TRBJ2-1, with 13 bases lining up with TRBD2. Germline V lookup: CDR1 SGHRS, CDR2 YFSETQ. V shed 4 bases, J shed 10 bases, and the junction held 11 bases outside the gene matches. This CDR3 is built from 16 residues. Written as DNA, the CDR3 is TGCGCCAGCAGCATGACCGGGACTAGCGGGGCGAACGAGCAGTTCTTC. Its protein is CASSMTGTSGANEQFF.

This clone appeared many times. The rearrangement uses TRBV20-1 and TRBJ1-1; D gene uncertain. V lost 3 bases to trimming and J lost 1 base, with 9 bases between them. Per the germline V gene, CDR1 is DFQATT and CDR2 is SNEGSKA (reference sequence). The CDR3 has 13 residues. The CDR3 sequence: CSARSDPNTEAFF. The CDR3 DNA sequence: TGCAGTGCTAGGAGTGACCCGAACACTGAAGCTTTCTTT.

This clone was seen many times. The V call is TRBV19, the J call TRBJ1-4, with TRBD1 as a possible D gene (5 bases). The CDR3 loop spans 15 amino acids. Trimming left V 5 bases short and J 2 bases short, with 12 bases between. Germline lookup yields CDR1 LNHDA and CDR2 SQIVND (reference sequence). The CDR3 here is CASSLGRMTNEKLFF. CDR3 nucleotides: TGTGCCAGTAGTTTGGGACGTATGACTAATGAAAAACTGTTTTTT.

This clone occurred many times. This sequence joins TRBV19 and TRBJ2-3, with no clear D. V lost 3 bases to trimming and J lost 2 bases, with 9 bases between them. The CDR3 has 14 amino acids. Germline V gene data show CDR1 as LNHDA and CDR2 as SQIVND (reference sequence). Here the CDR3 reads CASSIDGSTDTQYF. The CDR3 DNA follows: TGTGCCAGTAGTATTGACGGCTCCACAGATACGCAGTATTTT. The full variable domain, rest sourced from reference TRBV19 and TRBJ2-3, is DGGITQSPKYLFRKEGQNVTLSCEQNLNHDAMYWYRQDPGQGLRLIYYSQIVNDFQKGDIAEGYSVSREKKESFPLTVTSAQKNPTAFYLCASSIDGSTDTQYFGPGTRLTVL.

Note on this clone: With a much larger clone just one base away, this may be a read error. J is TRBJ2-5 and V is TRBV18; perhaps TRBD2 as D (6 bases). Trimming stripped 3 bases from V and 7 bases from J, with 12 bases between. The length of the CDR3 is 13 residues. CDR1 is KGHSH, CDR2 LQKENI, per germline. CDR3 in amino acids: CASSPQEGGTQYF. CDR3 nucleotide sequence: TGTGCCAGCTCACCCCAAGAGGGAGGGACCCAGTACTTC.

At least ten counts were recorded for this clone. The chain is built from TRBV30 and TRBJ2-5, with D hard to call. Per the germline V gene, CDR1 is GTSNPN and CDR2 is SVGIG (reference sequence). Deletions cut 8 bases from V and 5 bases from J, with 12 bases between. The CDR3 consists of 11 residues. In DNA form, the CDR3 reads TGTGCCACGACCTTGGGGGAGACCCAGTACTTC. Its protein is CATTLGETQYF. The full variable domain, in which reference TRBV30 and TRBJ2-5 provide the parts outside the CDR3, is SQTIHQWPATLVQPVGSPLSLECTVEGTSNPNLYWYRQAAGRGLQLLFYSVGIGQISSEVPQNLSASRPQDRQFILSSKKLLLSDSGFYLCATTLGETQYFGPGTRLLVL.

This clone was detected only a few times. The gene calls are TRBV6-4 and TRBJ2-5; TRBD2 is a possible D gene (5 bases). Trimming left V 6 bases short and J 5 bases short, with 19 bases between. The CDR3 totals 15 residues. CDR1 is MRHNA, CDR2 SNTAGT, per germline. The CDR3 DNA is TGTGCCAGCAGCACCGTGGGAGTTCGGAGGGAGACCCAGTACTTC. Translation gives CASSTVGVRRETQYF.

At least ten counts were recorded for this clone. This chain joins TRBV3-1 and TRBJ1-6; D might be TRBD1 (6 bases). The CDR3 runs to 15 residues. V was trimmed by 2 bases and J by 10 bases, leaving 15 bases between them. Per the germline V gene, CDR1 is LGHDT and CDR2 is YNNKEL (reference sequence). The CDR3 protein is CASSQRSGAESPLHF. CDR3 sequence (DNA): TGTGCCAGCAGCCAACGGTCAGGGGCCGAATCACCCCTCCACTTT.

This chain uses TRBV6-9 with TRBJ1-6; weak D call: TRBD1 (5 bases). From germline, CDR1 is MNHGY and CDR2 SVAAGI. Trimming removed 4 bases at V and 3 bases at J, with 16 bases between. The CDR3 has 17 residues. The CDR3 here is CASSSGGWAFYNSPLHF. CDR3 DNA sequence: TGTGCCAGCAGTTCCGGGGGGTGGGCGTTCTATAATTCACCCCTCCACTTT.

This chain links TRBV7-2 with TRBJ2-7, with a possible D match to TRBD2 (5 bases). The CDR3 runs 13 residues. Trimming stripped 3 bases from V and 2 bases from J, with 8 bases between. Germline CDR1 is SGHTA and CDR2 is FQGNSA. The CDR3 DNA reads TGTGCCAGCAGCTTCGGGATGACCTACGAGCAGTACTTC. This gives the protein CASSFGMTYEQYF.

The chain is built from TRBV6-1 and TRBJ1-2, with TRBD1 identical over 7 bases. Germline CDR1 is MNHNS and CDR2 is SASEGT. J was trimmed by 4 bases and V by 4 bases; bases with no gene match: 12. CDR3 size: 16 residues. This CDR3 reads CASSGGQERPIYGYTF. For the CDR3, the DNA is TGTGCCAGCAGTGGCGGACAGGAAAGACCCATCTATGGCTACACCTTC.

This clone was seen repeatedly, ten times or more. This sequence joins TRBV27 and TRBJ2-5; 7 positions agree with TRBD1. This CDR3 comprises 17 residues. Per germline, CDR1 MNHEY and CDR2 SMNVEV (reference sequence). V lost 2 bases, J lost 2 bases, and 11 bases stayed unmatched. The CDR3 spells CASSLQLPGTDQETQYF. The CDR3 nucleotides are TGTGCCAGCAGTTTACAGCTGCCCGGGACAGATCAAGAGACCCAGTACTTC.

The chain carries TRBV28 and TRBJ1-2; D possibly corresponds to TRBD1 (5 bases). The CDR3 sequence is 17 residues long. Between the trimmed V and J ends, which lost 5 bases and 2 bases, there was a span of 21 bases. CDR1 is MDHEN, CDR2 SYDVKM, per germline. This CDR3 is CASSILSGTGLNYGYTF. In nucleotides, the CDR3 is TGTGCCAGCAGTATATTATCGGGGACGGGGCTGAACTATGGCTACACCTTC.

Worth noting for this clone: Being one base from a much bigger clone, this may be a read error. This sequence joins TRBV20-1 and TRBJ2-3; D uncertain. Per the germline V gene, CDR1 is DFQATT and CDR2 is SNEGSKA (reference sequence). This CDR3 comprises 10 residues. Here the CDR3 DNA reads TGCAGTGCTAGTACAGATACGCAGTACTTT. Residues: CSASTDTQYF.

This clone showed up just a few times. The chain is built from TRBV4-2 and TRBJ1-1; D unresolved. Germline V gene data show CDR1 as LGHNA and CDR2 as YNFKEQ. The length of the CDR3 is 15 residues. V dropped 4 bases and J dropped 4 bases, with 16 bases sitting between them. CDR3 sequence (DNA): TGTGCCAGCAGCCCGTCGGAGGAGGTGAGCACTGAAGCTTTCTTT. This codes for CASSPSEEVSTEAFF.

This CDR3 reads CASSPDSRLSYEQYF. Written as DNA, the CDR3 is TGTGCCAGCAGCCCCGATAGTCGACTCTCCTACGAGCAGTACTTC. This chain joins TRBV27 and TRBJ2-7; D gene ambiguous. The V and J ends lost 6 bases and 0 bases respectively, with 15 bases between them. CDR1 and CDR2 (germline): MNHEY, SMNVEV (reference sequence). The CDR3 is 15 residues long.

This clone was detected ten times or more. The chain employs TRBV6-5 and TRBJ2-2; 8 bases match TRBD2. This CDR3 has 18 residues. With 0 bases clipped from V and 5 bases from J, the junction kept 11 bases outside the gene matches. CDR1 and CDR2 (germline): MNHEY, SVGAGI. The CDR3 is CASSYSRGSGRRTGELFF. The CDR3 DNA sequence: TGTGCCAGCAGTTACTCTCGAGGGAGCGGGAGAAGGACCGGGGAGCTGTTTTTT.

This clone was seen at least ten times. The J gene is TRBJ2-7, the V gene TRBV20-1; D possibly uses TRBD1 or TRBD2 (6 bases each). Trimming pared 0 bases from V and 6 bases from J, leaving 24 bases between. The CDR3 is 17 residues long. Looked up from germline, CDR1 is DFQATT and CDR2 is SNEGSKA (reference sequence). CDR3 bases: TGCAGTGCTAGAGATATTAACCTCTCCGGGGGCCGCGGCGAGCAGTACTTC. Its translation: CSARDINLSGGRGEQYF.

The table lists this clone with a few counts. V gene TRBV28 combines with J gene TRBJ1-4, with 7 bases fitting TRBD1. Looked up from germline, CDR1 is MDHEN and CDR2 is SYDVKM. Unmatched junction bases numbered 12, after V lost 6 bases and J lost 5 bases. The CDR3 is made up of 16 amino acids. The CDR3 loop reads CASSPQGVTENEKLFF. CDR3 sequence (DNA): TGTGCCAGCAGCCCTCAGGGGGTGACAGAGAATGAAAAACTGTTTTTT.

In this sample, this clone turned up many times. The junction and the germline gene differ at one end; a read error may be behind it. The chain has TRBV7-7 and TRBJ2-3; 10 bases match TRBD2. CDR1 and CDR2 (germline): SSHAT, FNYEAQ (reference sequence). This CDR3 comprises 15 residues. CDR3: CASSRTSGPTDTQYF. The CDR3 nucleotides read TGTGCTAGCAGCCGGACTAGCGGCCCCACAGATACGCAGTATTTT.

This clone occurred many times. The V call is TRBV27, the J call TRBJ1-2, with D tentatively TRBD1 (5 bases). The CDR3 length is 13 residues. V lost 2 bases and J lost 4, with 8 bases in between. From germline, CDR1 is MNHEY and CDR2 SMNVEV (reference sequence). This chain's CDR3 is CASSLGGSYGYTF. In DNA, the CDR3 is TGTGCCAGCAGTTTAGGGGGAAGCTATGGCTACACCTTC.

This clone appeared many times. The chain carries TRBV30 and TRBJ2-7; D call uncertain. The CDR3 length is 11 residues. In germline, CDR1 is GTSNPN, CDR2 SVGIG (reference sequence). V was cut by 2 bases and J by 3 bases, with 5 bases left in between. For the CDR3, the DNA is TGTGCCTGGAGTACCCTCTACGAGCAGTACTTC. Translating it yields CAWSTLYEQYF.